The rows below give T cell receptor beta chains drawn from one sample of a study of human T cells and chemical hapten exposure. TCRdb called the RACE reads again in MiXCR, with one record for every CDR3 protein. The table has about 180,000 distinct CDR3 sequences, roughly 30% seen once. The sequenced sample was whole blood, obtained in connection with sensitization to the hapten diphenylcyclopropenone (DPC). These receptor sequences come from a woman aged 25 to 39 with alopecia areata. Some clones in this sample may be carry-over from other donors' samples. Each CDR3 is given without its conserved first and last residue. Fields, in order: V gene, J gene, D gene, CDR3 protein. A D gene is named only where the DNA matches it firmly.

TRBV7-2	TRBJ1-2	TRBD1	ASRVGDSQGYGYT
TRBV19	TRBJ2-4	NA	ASGRVGGQNIQY
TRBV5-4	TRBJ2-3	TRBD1	ASSPVGRDRSTDTQY
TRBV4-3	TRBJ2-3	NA	ASSQEGGSYTQY
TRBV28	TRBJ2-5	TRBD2	ASNGGTQETQY
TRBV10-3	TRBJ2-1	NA	AISESQNEQF
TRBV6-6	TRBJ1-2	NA	ASSPQGSYGYT
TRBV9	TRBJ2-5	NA	ASSPGQWETQY
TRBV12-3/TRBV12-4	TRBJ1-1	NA	ASSHRQAPNTEAF
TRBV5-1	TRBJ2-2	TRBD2	ASSSLAGKGTGELF
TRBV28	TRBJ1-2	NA	ASIPGGRRGYT
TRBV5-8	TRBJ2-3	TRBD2	ASSLRLAGVGTDTQY
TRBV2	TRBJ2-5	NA	ASSRELRETQY
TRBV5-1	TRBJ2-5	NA	ASREQQETQY
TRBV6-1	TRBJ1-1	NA	ASRRNMNTEAF
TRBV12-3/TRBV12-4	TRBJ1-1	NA	ASSPGWVAF
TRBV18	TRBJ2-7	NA	ASSPSESYEQY
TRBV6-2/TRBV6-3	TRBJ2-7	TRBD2	ASREAGGSYEQY
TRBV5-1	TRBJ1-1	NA	ASSFPGRSMNTEAF
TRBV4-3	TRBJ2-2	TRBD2	ASSQDGTSGRAGELF
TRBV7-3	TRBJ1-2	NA	ASSLDQNYGYT
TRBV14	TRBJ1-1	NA	ASSQAGYTEAF
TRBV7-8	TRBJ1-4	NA	ASSLESGPAGNEKLF
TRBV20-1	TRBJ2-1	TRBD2	SARDTGTSTNEQF
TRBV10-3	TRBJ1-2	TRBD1	ATLQNGDRGSYGYT
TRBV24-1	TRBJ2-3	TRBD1	ATEGQGAQY
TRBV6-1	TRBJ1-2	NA	ASSGANYGYT
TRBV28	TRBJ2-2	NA	ASSLMNPTGELF
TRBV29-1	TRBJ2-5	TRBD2	SSSAGTTFGTQY
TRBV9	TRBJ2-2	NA	ASSVGDFSTGELF
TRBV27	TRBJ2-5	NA	ASSFRPSQETQY
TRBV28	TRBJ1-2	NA	ASSLLVANYGYT
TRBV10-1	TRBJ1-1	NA	ASSYAVNTEAF
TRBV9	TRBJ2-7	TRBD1	ASSYGTEPYEQY
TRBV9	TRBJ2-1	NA	ASSVDPGQKTNEQF
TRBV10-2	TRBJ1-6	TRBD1	ASSRDRAGTYNSPLH
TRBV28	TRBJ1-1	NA	ASSSGPYTEAF
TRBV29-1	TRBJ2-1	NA	SVLLPVRAYNEQF
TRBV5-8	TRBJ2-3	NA	ASSFWQVTDTQY
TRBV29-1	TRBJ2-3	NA	SGQAFTDTQY
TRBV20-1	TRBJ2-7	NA	SARGEAGNYEQY
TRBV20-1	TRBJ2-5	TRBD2	SASLAGLQETQY
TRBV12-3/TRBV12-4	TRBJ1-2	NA	ASRTGSVGYT
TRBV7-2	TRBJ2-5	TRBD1	ASSPWDSPAVY
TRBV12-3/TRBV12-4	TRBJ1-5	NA	ASSFSGGSNQPQH
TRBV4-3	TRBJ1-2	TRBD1	ASSRLAGQNAGYT